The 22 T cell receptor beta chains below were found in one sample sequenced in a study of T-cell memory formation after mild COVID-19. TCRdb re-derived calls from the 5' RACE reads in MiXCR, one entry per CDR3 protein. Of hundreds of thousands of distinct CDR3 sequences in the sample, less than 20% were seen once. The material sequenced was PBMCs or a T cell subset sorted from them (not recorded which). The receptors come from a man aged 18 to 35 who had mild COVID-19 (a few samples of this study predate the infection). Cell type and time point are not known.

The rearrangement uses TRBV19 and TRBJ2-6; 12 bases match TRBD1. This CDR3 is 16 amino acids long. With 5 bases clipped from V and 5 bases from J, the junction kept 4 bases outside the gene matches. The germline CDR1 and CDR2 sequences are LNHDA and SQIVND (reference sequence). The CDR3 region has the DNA TGTGCCAGTAGTCGGGACAGGGGGCCTAGGGCCAACGTCCTGACTTTC. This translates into CASSRDRGPRANVLTF. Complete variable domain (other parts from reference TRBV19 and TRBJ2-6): DGGITQSPKYLFRKEGQNVTLSCEQNLNHDAMYWYRQDPGQGLRLIYYSQIVNDFQKGDIAEGYSVSREKKESFPLTVTSAQKNPTAFYLCASSRDRGPRANVLTFGAGSRLTVL.

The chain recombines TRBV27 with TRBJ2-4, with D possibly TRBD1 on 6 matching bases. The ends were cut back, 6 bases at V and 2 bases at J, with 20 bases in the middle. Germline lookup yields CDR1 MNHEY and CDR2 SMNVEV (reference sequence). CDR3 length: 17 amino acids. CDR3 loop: CASSTGTWGLSKNIQYF. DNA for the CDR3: TGTGCCAGCAGCACCGGGACATGGGGTTTATCCAAAAACATTCAGTACTTC.

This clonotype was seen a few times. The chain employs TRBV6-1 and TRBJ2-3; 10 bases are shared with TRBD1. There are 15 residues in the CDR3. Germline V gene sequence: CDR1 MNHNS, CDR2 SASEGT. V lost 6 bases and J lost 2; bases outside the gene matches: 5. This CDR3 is CASRTGQGTTDTQYF. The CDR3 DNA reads TGTGCCAGCAGAACGGGACAGGGGACCACAGATACGCAGTATTTT.

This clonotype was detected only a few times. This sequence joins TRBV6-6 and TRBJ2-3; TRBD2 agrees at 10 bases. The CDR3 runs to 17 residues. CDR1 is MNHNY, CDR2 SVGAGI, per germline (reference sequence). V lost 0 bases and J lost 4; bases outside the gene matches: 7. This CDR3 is CASSYSSSGGAADTQYF. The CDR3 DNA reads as TGTGCCAGCAGTTACTCAAGCAGCGGGGGGGCGGCAGATACGCAGTATTTT.

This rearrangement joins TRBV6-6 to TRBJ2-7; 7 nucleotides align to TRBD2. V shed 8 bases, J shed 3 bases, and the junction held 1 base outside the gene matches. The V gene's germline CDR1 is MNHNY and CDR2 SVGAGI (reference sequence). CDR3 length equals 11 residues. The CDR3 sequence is CASRDYYEQYV. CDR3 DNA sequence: TGTGCCAGCCGGGACTACTACGAGCAGTACGTC.

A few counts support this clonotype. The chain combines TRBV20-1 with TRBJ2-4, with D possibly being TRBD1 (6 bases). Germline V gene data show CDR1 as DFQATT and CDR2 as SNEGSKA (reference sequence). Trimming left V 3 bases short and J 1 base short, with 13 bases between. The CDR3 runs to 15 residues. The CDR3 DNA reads TGCAGTGCTAGGTCTCCCCAGGGGGCCAAAAACATTCAGTACTTC. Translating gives CSARSPQGAKNIQYF.

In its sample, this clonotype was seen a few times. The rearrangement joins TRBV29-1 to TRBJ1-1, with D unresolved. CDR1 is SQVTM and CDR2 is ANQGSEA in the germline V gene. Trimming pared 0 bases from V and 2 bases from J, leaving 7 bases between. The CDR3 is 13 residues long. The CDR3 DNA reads TGCAGCGTTGAAGAGGTTCTAAACACTGAAGCTTTCTTT. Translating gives CSVEEVLNTEAFF.

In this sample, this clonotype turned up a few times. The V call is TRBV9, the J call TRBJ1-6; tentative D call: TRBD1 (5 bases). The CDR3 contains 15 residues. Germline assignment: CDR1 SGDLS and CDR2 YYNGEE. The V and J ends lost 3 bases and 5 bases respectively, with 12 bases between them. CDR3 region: CASSEQGRDNSPLHF. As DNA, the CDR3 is TGTGCCAGCAGCGAGCAGGGACGCGATAATTCACCCCTCCACTTT.

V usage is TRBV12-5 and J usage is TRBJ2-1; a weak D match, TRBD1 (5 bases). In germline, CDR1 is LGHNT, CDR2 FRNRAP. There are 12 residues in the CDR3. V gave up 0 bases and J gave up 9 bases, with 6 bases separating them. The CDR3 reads CASGLVRVEQFF. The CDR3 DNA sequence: TGTGCTAGTGGTTTGGTCAGGGTTGAGCAGTTCTTC.

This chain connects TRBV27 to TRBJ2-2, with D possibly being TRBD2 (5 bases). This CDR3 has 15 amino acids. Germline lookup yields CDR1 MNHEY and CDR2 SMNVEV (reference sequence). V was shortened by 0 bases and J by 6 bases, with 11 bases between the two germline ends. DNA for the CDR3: TGTGCCAGCAGTTTATCCGCAGGACTCCCCGGGGAGCTGTTTTTT. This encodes CASSLSAGLPGELFF.

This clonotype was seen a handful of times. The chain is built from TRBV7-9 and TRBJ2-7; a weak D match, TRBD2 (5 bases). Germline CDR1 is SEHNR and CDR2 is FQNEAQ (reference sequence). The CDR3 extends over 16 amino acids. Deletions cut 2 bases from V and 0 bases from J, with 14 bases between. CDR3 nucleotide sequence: TGTGCCAGCAGCTTACTAACGAACCGGGACTCCTACGAGCAGTACGTC. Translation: CASSLLTNRDSYEQYV.

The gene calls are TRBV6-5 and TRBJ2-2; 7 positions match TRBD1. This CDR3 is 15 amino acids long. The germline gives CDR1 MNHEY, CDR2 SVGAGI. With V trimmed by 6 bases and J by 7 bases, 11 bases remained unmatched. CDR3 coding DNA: TGTGCCAGCAGCCACCCAGGGGGATCAGTCGGGGAGCTGTTTTTT. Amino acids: CASSHPGGSVGELFF.

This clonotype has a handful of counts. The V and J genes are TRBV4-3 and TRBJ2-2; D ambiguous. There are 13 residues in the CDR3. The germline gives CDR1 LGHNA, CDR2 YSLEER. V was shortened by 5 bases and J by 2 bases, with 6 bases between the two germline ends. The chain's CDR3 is CASSTYNTGELFF. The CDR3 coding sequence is TGCGCCAGCAGCACATACAACACCGGGGAGCTGTTTTTT.

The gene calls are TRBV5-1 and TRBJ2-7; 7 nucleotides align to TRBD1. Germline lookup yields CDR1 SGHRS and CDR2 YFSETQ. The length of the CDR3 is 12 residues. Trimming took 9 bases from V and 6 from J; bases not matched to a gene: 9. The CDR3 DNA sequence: TGCGCCAACCCCGGGACAGCGAGCGAGCAGTACGTC. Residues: CANPGTASEQYV.

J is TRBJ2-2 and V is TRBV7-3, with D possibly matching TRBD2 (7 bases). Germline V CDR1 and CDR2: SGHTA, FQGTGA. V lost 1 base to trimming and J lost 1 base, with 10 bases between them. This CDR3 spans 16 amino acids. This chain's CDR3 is CASSLIGGQNTGELFF. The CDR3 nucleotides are TGTGCCAGCAGCTTAATCGGGGGGCAGAACACCGGGGAGCTGTTTTTT.

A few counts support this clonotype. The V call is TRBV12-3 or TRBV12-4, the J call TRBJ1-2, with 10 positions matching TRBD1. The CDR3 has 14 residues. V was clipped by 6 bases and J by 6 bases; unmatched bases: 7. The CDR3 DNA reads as TGTGCCAGCAGCGACAGGGGGCGATTTGATGGCTACACCTTC. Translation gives CASSDRGRFDGYTF.

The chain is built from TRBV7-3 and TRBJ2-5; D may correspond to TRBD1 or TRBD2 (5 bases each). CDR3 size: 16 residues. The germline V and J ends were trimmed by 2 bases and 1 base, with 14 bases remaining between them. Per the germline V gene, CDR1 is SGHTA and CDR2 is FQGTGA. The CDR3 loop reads CASSLEGPQSQETQYF. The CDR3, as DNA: TGTGCCAGCAGCTTAGAGGGGCCCCAGAGCCAAGAGACCCAGTACTTC.

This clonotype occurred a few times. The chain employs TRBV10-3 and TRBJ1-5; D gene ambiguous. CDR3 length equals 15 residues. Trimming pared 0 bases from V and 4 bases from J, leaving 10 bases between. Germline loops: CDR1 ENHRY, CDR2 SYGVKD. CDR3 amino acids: CAISESITENQPQHF. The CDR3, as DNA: TGTGCCATCAGTGAGTCTATAACAGAGAATCAGCCCCAGCATTTT.

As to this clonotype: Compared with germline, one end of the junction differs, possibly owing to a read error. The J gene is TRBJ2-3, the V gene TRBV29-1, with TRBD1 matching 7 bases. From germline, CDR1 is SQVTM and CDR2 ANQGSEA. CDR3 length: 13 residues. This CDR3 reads CSDEDQGVDTQYF. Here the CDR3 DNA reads TGCAGCGATGAAGATCAGGGGGTTGATACGCAGTATTTT.

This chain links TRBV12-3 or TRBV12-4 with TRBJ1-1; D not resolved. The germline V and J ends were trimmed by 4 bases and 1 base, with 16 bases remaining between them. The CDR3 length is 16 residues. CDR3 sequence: CASSSVDGRENTEAFF. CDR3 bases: TGTGCCAGCAGTTCAGTGGATGGGCGGGAGAACACTGAAGCTTTCTTT.

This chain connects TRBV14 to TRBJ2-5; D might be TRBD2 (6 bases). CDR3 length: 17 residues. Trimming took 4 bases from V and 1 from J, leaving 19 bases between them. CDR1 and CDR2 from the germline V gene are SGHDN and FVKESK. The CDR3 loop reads CASSPNFSGYLQETQYF. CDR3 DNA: TGTGCCAGCAGCCCGAATTTTAGCGGATACCTCCAAGAGACCCAGTACTTC. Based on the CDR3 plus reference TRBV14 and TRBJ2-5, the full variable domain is EAGVTQFPSHSVIEKGQTVTLRCDPISGHDNLYWYRRVMGKEIKFLLHFVKESKQDESGMPNNRFLAERTGGTYSTLKVQPAELEDSGVYFCASSPNFSGYLQETQYFGPGTRLLVL.

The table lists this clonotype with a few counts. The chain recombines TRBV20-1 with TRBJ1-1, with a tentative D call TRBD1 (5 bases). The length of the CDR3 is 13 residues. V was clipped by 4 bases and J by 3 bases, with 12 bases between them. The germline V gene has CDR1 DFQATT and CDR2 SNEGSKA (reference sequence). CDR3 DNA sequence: TGCAGTGCTACTCGGCAGGGATACACTGAAGCTTTCTTT. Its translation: CSATRQGYTEAFF.